The 22 T cell receptor beta chains given below trace back to one sample, sequenced in a study of CD8 T cells in Susac syndrome. Reverse transcription of roughly 0.45 to 1 ug RNA was performed with random hexamers. TCRdb fed the immunoSEQ multiplex PCR reads into MiXCR, producing one record per CDR3 protein. In the table there are about 110,000 distinct CDR3 sequences, approximately 94% of which are singletons. The sequenced material came from CD8+ T cells from PBMCs. The origin of the receptors is a human donor with Susac syndrome.

The V call is TRBV18, the J call TRBJ2-7; D is perhaps TRBD1 or TRBD2 (5 bases each). This CDR3 spans 15 amino acids. The V end was cut by 6 bases, the J end by 2 bases, with 17 bases between. CDR1 is KGHSH and CDR2 is LQKENI in the germline V gene. The CDR3 DNA reads as TGTGCCAGCTCCCCCGCACGAGGGGCCCCCTACGAGCAGTACTTC. Translating gives CASSPARGAPYEQYF.

The table lists this clonotype with a count of one. The J gene is TRBJ2-7, the V gene TRBV12-3 or TRBV12-4, with D maybe TRBD1 (6 bases). Trimming left V 6 bases short and J 1 base short, with 10 bases between. This CDR3 has 13 amino acids. CDR3 sequence: CASRDGQSYEQYF. The CDR3 nucleotides read TGTGCCAGCAGAGATGGACAGTCCTACGAGCAGTACTTC.

V usage is TRBV15 and J usage is TRBJ2-7; D is ambiguous. The germline V gene has CDR1 LNHNV and CDR2 YYDKDF (reference sequence). This CDR3 contains 13 residues. V lost 1 base, J lost 2 bases, and 6 bases lay in between. The CDR3 is CATSRANTYEQYF. CDR3 in DNA: TGTGCCACCAGCAGAGCAAACACCTACGAGCAGTACTTC.

The genes are TRBV4-3 and TRBJ1-5; 7 bases are a match to TRBD1. CDR1 and CDR2 (germline): LGHNA, YSLEER. This CDR3 has 16 residues. The V and J ends lost 0 bases and 7 bases, in that order; junction bases with no gene match: 9. Here the CDR3 reads CASSQDIPPGGQPQHF. The DNA for the CDR3 is TGCGCCAGCAGCCAAGATATTCCCCCAGGGGGGCAGCCCCAGCATTTT.

This clonotype was observed a few times. The chain links TRBV12-3 or TRBV12-4 to TRBJ2-3; D might be TRBD1 or TRBD2, each matching 7 bases. Trimming stripped 7 bases from V and 8 bases from J, with 19 bases between. The CDR3 is 14 amino acids. The CDR3 loop reads CASNTPGGAATQYF. The CDR3 DNA reads as TGTGCCAGCAACACGCCAGGGGGGGCGGCTACGCAGTATTTT.

This chain connects TRBV27 to TRBJ2-5, with unresolved D. The germline gives CDR1 MNHEY, CDR2 SMNVEV (reference sequence). Trimming took off 8 bases at V and 7 bases at J, with 14 bases between the two ends. CDR3 length: 12 amino acids. The CDR3 DNA sequence: TGTGCCAGCGCAACGCCGGGTGGGACCCAGTACTTC. Translated, it gives CASATPGGTQYF.

The chain joins TRBV27 to TRBJ2-5; D remains ambiguous. This CDR3 has 14 residues. V lost 5 bases to trimming and J lost 9 bases, with 19 bases between them. The germline CDR1 and CDR2 sequences are MNHEY and SMNVEV (reference sequence). In DNA form, the CDR3 reads TGTGCCAGCAGTCCACGATCAGACGGGCTCCCCCAGTACTTC. Residues: CASSPRSDGLPQYF.

This chain joins TRBV20-1 and TRBJ2-3; 16 nucleotides match TRBD2. The germline CDR1 and CDR2 sequences are DFQATT and SNEGSKA (reference sequence). The CDR3 is 18 amino acids. The ends lost 6 bases at V and 2 bases at J; junction bases unmatched: 11. The CDR3 loop reads CSALIPGLAGGYTDTQYF. In DNA, the CDR3 is TGCAGTGCCCTGATACCGGGACTAGCGGGGGGGTACACAGATACGCAGTATTTT.

J is TRBJ2-1 and V is TRBV29-1; 9 positions agree with TRBD2. The germline CDR1 and CDR2 sequences are SQVTM and ANQGSEA. V lost 1 base, J lost 8 bases, and 9 bases stayed unmatched. The CDR3 totals 15 residues. The CDR3 DNA reads as TGCAGCGTTGAAGGACGGGGCGGGGGGGCTGATGAGCAGTTCTTC. Translated, it gives CSVEGRGGGADEQFF.

J is TRBJ2-1 and V is TRBV7-3; 7 nucleotides match TRBD2. The CDR3 is 13 residues long. The germline V gene encodes CDR1 SGHTA and CDR2 FQGTGA. V lost 3 bases to trimming and J lost 7 bases; unmatched junction nucleotides: 3. DNA of the CDR3: TGTGCCAGCAGCTTGGGGGGGGAGAATGAGCAGTTCTTC. Translation: CASSLGGENEQFF.

In its sample, this clonotype was seen once. The chain uses TRBV5-1 and TRBJ2-4; 10 nucleotides line up with TRBD2. The CDR3 contains 16 residues. V lost 0 bases to trimming and J lost 2 bases; unmatched junction nucleotides: 2. Germline CDR1 is SGHRS and CDR2 is YFSETQ. DNA of the CDR3: TGCGCCAGCAGCTTGGTTAGCGGGGGGACCAAAAACATTCAGTACTTC. It codes for CASSLVSGGTKNIQYF.

This chain's CDR3 is CASSFIGEEGDTQYF. The CDR3 DNA reads TGTGCCAGCAGTTTTATCGGGGAAGAGGGAGATACGCAGTATTTT. J is TRBJ2-3 and V is TRBV12-3 or TRBV12-4; perhaps TRBD2 as D (5 bases). The CDR3 loop spans 15 amino acids. V dropped 3 bases and J dropped 5 bases, with 15 bases sitting between them.

In its sample, this clonotype was seen once. The J gene is TRBJ2-7, the V gene TRBV18; D not certain. V shed 3 bases and J shed 2 bases, with 8 bases lying between them. This CDR3 region has 13 residues. Germline CDR1 is KGHSH and CDR2 is LQKENI. CDR3 amino acids: CASSPREAYEQYF. CDR3 nucleotides: TGTGCCAGCTCACCGCGAGAGGCCTACGAGCAGTACTTC.

V is TRBV11-3 and J is TRBJ2-1; D is perhaps TRBD1 (6 bases). Trimming shortened V by 5 bases and J by 6 bases, and 23 bases separated the two germline ends. The V gene's germline CDR1 is SGHNT and CDR2 YENEEA. The CDR3 runs to 17 residues. CDR3 DNA sequence: TGTGCCAGCAGCGGGATGACTCTAGGGGGTCTGTCCAATGAGCAGTTCTTC. This translates into CASSGMTLGGLSNEQFF.

The CDR3 loop reads CASSPLQVGRNTIYF. The CDR3 coding sequence is TGTGCCAGCAGCCCTCTGCAAGTGGGGCGAAACACCATATATTTT. The genes are TRBV9 and TRBJ1-3, with D tentatively TRBD1 (5 bases). V was clipped by 4 bases and J by 5 bases, with 16 bases between them. The CDR3 has 15 residues. Germline-derived CDR1 and CDR2 are SGDLS and YYNGEE.

This chain uses TRBV9 with TRBJ2-3; 10 positions agree with TRBD2. V lost 3 bases to trimming and J lost 8 bases; unmatched junction nucleotides: 12. Germline V gene lookup returns CDR1 SGDLS and CDR2 YYNGEE. The CDR3 totals 16 residues. CDR3 region: CASSESSSGGPGTQYF. CDR3 coding DNA: TGTGCCAGCAGCGAGTCCTCTAGCGGGGGCCCAGGTACGCAGTATTTT.

This chain links TRBV13 with TRBJ2-1, with a tentative D call TRBD2 (5 bases). The CDR3 contains 14 residues. Germline V CDR1 and CDR2: PRHDT, FYEKMQ (reference sequence). Trimming took 5 bases from V and 6 from J, leaving 14 bases between them. In DNA form, the CDR3 reads TGTGCCAGCAGCCCACTGGGAGCGGTCAATGAGCAGTTCTTC. This codes for CASSPLGAVNEQFF.

This rearrangement joins TRBV9 to TRBJ2-3; D may be TRBD2 (5 bases). From germline, CDR1 is SGDLS and CDR2 YYNGEE. The CDR3 contains 16 residues. V shed 0 bases and J shed 2 bases, with 13 bases lying between them. CDR3 residues: CASSVGGEPYTDTQYF. CDR3 in DNA: TGTGCCAGCAGCGTAGGTGGGGAGCCTTACACAGATACGCAGTATTTT.

The genes are TRBV4-1 and TRBJ2-4; D remains unclear. V lost 3 bases, J lost 13 bases, and 16 bases lay in between. Germline-derived CDR1 and CDR2 are MGHRA and YSYEKL. The CDR3 covers 13 residues. DNA for the CDR3: TGCGCCAGCAGCCAGGATCGTCTCTTCGGGCAGTACTTC. Its protein product is CASSQDRLFGQYF.

The table lists this clonotype with a count of one. J is TRBJ2-2 and V is TRBV2, with D tentatively TRBD1 or TRBD2 (6 bases each). Germline lookup yields CDR1 SNHLY and CDR2 FYNNEI. CDR3 length: 13 amino acids. Trimming cost V 10 bases and J 7 bases, with 16 bases left between them. Written as DNA, the CDR3 is TGTGCCACCCTACAGGGAGGAGGCGGGGAGCTGTTTTTT. Translating it yields CATLQGGGGELFF.

This chain uses TRBV7-2 with TRBJ2-7; TRBD2 matches 7 bases. Germline CDR1 SGHTA, CDR2 FQGNSA. The CDR3 sequence is 13 residues long. The V and J ends lost 6 bases and 3 bases, in that order; junction bases with no gene match: 5. DNA of the CDR3: TGTGCCAGCAGACAGCGGGGAGTCTACGAGCAGTACTTC. It yields the protein CASRQRGVYEQYF.

This sequence joins TRBV24-1 and TRBJ2-7, with 7 bases that match TRBD2. V shed 4 bases, J shed 0 bases, and the junction held 2 bases outside the gene matches. Germline CDR1 reads KGHDR; CDR2 reads SFDVKD. CDR3 length equals 14 residues. CDR3 region: CATSERDYSYEQYF. The CDR3 nucleotides are TGTGCCACCAGTGAACGGGACTACTCCTACGAGCAGTACTTC.